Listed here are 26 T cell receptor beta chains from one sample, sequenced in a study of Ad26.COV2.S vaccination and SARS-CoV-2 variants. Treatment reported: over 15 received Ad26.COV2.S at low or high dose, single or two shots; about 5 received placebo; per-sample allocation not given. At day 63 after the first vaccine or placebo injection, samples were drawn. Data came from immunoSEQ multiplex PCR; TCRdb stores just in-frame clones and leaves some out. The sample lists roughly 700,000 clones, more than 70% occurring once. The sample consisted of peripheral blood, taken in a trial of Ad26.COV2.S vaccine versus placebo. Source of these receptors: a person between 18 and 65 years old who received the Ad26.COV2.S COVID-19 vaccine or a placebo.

CDR3 residues: CASSLDTPREQYF. The CDR3 coding sequence is TGTGCCAGCAGCTTAGATACTCCGAGGGAGCAGTACTTC. The J gene is TRBJ2-7, the V gene TRBV7-2; D call uncertain. V was shortened by 1 base and J by 7 bases, with 11 bases between the two germline ends. This CDR3 has 13 amino acids. Looked up from germline, CDR1 is SGHTA and CDR2 is FQGNSA. The entire variable domain, with the rest obtained from reference TRBV7-2 and TRBJ2-7, is as follows: GAGVSQSPSNKVTEKGKDVELRCDPISGHTALYWYRQSLGQGLEFLIYFQGNSAPDKSGLPSDRFSAERTGGSVSTLTIQRTQQEDSAVYLCASSLDTPREQYFGPGTRLTVT.

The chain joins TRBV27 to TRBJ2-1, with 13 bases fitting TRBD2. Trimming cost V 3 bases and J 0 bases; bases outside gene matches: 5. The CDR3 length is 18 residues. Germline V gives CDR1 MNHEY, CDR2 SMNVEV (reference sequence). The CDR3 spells CASSFETSGGYSYNEQFF. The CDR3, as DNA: TGTGCCAGCAGTTTCGAGACTAGCGGGGGGTACTCCTACAATGAGCAGTTCTTC.

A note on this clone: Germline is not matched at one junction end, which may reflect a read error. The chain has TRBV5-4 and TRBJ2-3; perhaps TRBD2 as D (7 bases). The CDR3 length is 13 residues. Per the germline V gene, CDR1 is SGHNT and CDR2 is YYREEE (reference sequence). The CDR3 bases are TGTGCCACCAGCACACAGGGAGGGGATACGCAGTATTTT. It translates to CATSTQGGDTQYF.

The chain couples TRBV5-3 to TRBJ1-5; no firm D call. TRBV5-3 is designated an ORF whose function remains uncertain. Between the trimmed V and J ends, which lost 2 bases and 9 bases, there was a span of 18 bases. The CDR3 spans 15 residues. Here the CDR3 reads CARSFLVCLGRPQHF. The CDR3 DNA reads TGTGCCAGAAGCTTTCTCGTCTGCCTAGGGCGGCCCCAGCATTTT.

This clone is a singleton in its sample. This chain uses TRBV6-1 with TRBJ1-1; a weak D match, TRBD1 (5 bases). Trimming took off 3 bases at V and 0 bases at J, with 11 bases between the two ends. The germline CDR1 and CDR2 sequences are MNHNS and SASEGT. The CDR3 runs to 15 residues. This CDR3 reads CASSDIGTVNTEAFF. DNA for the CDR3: TGTGCCAGCAGTGATATTGGGACGGTGAACACTGAAGCTTTCTTT.

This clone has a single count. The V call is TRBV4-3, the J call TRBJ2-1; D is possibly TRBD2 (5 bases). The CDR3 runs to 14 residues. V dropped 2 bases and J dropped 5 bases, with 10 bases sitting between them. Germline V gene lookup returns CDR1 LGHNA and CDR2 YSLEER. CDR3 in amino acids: CASSQSGVNNEQFF. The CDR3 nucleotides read TGCGCCAGCAGCCAATCCGGGGTTAACAATGAGCAGTTCTTC.

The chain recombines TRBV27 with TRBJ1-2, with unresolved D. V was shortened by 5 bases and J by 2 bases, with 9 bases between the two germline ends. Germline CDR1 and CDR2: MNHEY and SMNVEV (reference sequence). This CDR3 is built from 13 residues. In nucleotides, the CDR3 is TGTGCCAGCAGTCGGGGTGGGAACTATGGCTACACCTTC. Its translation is CASSRGGNYGYTF.

The CDR3 region has the DNA TGCGCCAGCAGCTCACAGGGTACCGAGCAGTACTTC. Residues: CASSSQGTEQYF. This chain links TRBV5-1 with TRBJ2-7; possibly TRBD1 for D (6 bases). The germline CDR1 and CDR2 sequences are SGHRS and YFSETQ. V lost 3 bases and J lost 6, with 10 bases in between. The CDR3 extends over 12 amino acids.

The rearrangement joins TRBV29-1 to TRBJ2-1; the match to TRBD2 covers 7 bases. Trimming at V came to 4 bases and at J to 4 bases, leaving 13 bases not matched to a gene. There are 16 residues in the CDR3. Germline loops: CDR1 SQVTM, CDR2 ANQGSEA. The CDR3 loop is CSVVLGLAEKYNEQFF. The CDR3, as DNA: TGCAGCGTTGTCCTCGGGCTAGCGGAAAAATACAATGAGCAGTTCTTC.

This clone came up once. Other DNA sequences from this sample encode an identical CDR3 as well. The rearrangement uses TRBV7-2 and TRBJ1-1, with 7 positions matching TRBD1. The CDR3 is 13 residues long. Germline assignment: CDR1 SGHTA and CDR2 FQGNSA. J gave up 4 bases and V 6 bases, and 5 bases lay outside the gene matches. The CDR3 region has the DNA TGTGCCAGCAGTTCACAGGGGTCCACTGAAGCTTTCTTT. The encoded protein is CASSSQGSTEAFF.

CDR3 in amino acids: CASSTPREGNQPQHF. CDR3 coding DNA: TGTGCCAGCAGCACACCCAGGGAGGGCAATCAGCCCCAGCATTTT. The chain combines TRBV6-2 or TRBV6-3 with TRBJ1-5; weak D call: TRBD1 (5 bases). The germline V gene encodes CDR1 MNHEY and CDR2 SVGEGT. V lost 6 bases and J 2 bases, leaving 14 bases between the germline ends. CDR3 length: 15 residues.

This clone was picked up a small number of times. The CDR3 protein is CATSDTREKLFF. The CDR3 nucleotides are TGTGCCACCAGTGATACCCGGGAAAAACTGTTTTTT. This chain connects TRBV24-1 to TRBJ1-4; D unresolved. The V and J ends lost 3 bases and 8 bases respectively, with 6 bases between them. Looked up from germline, CDR1 is KGHDR and CDR2 is SFDVKD. This CDR3 comprises 12 residues.

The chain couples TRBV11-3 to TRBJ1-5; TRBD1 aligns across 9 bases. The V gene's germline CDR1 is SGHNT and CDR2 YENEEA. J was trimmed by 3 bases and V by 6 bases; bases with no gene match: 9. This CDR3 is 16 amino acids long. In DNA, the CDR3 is TGTGCCAGCAGTCCCCCGGGACAGGGATACAATCAGCCCCAGCATTTT. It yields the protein CASSPPGQGYNQPQHF.

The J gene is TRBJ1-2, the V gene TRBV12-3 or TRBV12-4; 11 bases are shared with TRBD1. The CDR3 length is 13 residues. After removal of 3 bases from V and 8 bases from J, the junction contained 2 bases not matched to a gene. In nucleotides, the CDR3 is TGTGCCAGCAGTTTGGGACAGGGGGAAGGCTACACCTTC. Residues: CASSLGQGEGYTF.

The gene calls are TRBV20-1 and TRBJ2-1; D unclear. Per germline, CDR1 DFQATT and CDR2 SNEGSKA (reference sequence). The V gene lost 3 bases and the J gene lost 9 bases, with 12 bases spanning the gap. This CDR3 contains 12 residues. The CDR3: CSASVQSREQFF. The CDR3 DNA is TGCAGTGCTAGTGTACAGTCTCGTGAGCAGTTCTTC.

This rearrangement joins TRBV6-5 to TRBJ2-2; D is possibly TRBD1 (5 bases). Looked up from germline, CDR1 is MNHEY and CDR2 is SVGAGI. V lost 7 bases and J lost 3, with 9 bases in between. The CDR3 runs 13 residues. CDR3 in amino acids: CASKGKDTGELFF. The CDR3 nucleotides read TGTGCCAGCAAGGGGAAGGACACCGGGGAGCTGTTTTTT.

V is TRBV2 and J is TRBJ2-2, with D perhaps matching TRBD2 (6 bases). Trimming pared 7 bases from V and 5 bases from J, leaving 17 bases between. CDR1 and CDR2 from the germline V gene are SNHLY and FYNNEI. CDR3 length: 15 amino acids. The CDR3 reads CASMEGGAWTGELFF. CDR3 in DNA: TGTGCCAGCATGGAAGGAGGGGCCTGGACCGGGGAGCTGTTTTTT.

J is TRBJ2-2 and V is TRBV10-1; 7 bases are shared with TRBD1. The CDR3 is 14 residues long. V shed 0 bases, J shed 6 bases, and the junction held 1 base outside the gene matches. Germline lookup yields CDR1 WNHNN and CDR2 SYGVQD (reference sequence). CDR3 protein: CASSESQGAGELFF. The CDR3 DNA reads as TGCGCCAGCAGTGAGTCGCAGGGGGCCGGGGAGCTGTTTTTT.

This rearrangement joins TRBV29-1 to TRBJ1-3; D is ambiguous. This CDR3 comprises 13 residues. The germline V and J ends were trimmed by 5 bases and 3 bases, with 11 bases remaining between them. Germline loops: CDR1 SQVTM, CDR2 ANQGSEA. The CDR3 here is CSVPGTSGNTIYF. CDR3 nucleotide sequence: TGCAGCGTTCCGGGCACGAGTGGAAACACCATATATTTT.

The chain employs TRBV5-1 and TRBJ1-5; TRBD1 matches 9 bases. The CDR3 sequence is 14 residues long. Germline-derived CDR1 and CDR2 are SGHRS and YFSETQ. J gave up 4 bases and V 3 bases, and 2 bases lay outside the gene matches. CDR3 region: CASSWGTGNQPQHF. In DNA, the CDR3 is TGCGCCAGCAGCTGGGGGACAGGGAATCAGCCCCAGCATTTT.

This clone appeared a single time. This chain's CDR3 is CASSLWDTGELFF. For the CDR3, the DNA is TGTGCCAGCAGTTTATGGGATACCGGGGAGCTGTTTTTT. This rearrangement joins TRBV27 to TRBJ2-2, with no clear D. Trimming removed 1 base at V and 5 bases at J, with 5 bases between. Germline V gene lookup returns CDR1 MNHEY and CDR2 SMNVEV (reference sequence). The CDR3 loop spans 13 amino acids.

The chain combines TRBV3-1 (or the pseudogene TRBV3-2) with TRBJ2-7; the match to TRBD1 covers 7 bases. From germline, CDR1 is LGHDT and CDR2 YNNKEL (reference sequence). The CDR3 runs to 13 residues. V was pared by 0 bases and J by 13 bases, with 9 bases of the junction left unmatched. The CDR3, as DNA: TGTGCCAGCAGCCAAGATCTTGGGACAGCGGCATACTTC. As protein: CASSQDLGTAAYF.

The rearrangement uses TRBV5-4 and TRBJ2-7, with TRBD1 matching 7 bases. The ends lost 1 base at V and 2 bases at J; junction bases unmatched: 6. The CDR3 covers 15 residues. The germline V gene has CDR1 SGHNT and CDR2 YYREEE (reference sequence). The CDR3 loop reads CASSLSRTGPYEQYF. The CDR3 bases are TGTGCCAGCAGCTTGTCCCGGACAGGCCCCTACGAGCAGTACTTC.

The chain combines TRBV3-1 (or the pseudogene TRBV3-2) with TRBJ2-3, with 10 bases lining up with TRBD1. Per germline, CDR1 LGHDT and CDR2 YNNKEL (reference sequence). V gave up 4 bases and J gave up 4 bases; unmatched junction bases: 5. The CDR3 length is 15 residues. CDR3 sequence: CASSRTGTGADTQYF. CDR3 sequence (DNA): TGTGCCAGCAGCCGCACCGGGACAGGGGCAGATACGCAGTATTTT.

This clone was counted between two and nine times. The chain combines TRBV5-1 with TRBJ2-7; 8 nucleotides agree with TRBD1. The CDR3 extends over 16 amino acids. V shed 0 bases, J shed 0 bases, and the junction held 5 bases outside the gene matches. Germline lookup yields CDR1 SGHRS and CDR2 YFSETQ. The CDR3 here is CASSLAKDRVSYEQYF. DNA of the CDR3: TGCGCCAGCAGCTTGGCCAAGGACAGGGTCTCCTACGAGCAGTACTTC. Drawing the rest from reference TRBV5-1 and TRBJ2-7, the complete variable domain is KAGVTQTPRYLIKTRGQQVTLSCSPISGHRSVSWYQQTPGQGLQFLFEYFSETQRNKGNFPGRFSGRQFSNSRSEMNVSTLELGDSALYLCASSLAKDRVSYEQYFGPGTRLTVT.

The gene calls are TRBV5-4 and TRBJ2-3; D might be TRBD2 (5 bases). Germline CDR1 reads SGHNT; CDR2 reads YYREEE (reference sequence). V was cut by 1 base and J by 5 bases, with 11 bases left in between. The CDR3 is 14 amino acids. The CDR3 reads CASSLTSQKDTQYF. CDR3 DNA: TGTGCCAGCAGCTTGACTAGTCAGAAAGATACGCAGTATTTT. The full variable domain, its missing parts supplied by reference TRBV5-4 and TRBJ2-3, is ETGVTQSPTHLIKTRGQQVTLRCSSQSGHNTVSWYQQALGQGPQFIFQYYREEENGRGNFPPRFSGLQFPNYSSELNVNALELDDSALYLCASSLTSQKDTQYFGPGTRLTVL.